This TCR beta chain appears in the sequencing data of a study of shared clonotypes between healthy human individuals. Study as a whole: For every donor, three CD4 naive, three CD4 memory, two CD8 naive and one CD8 memory plates were used.

The study's findings and limits: A handful of donors showed sharing of about 4.7% of naive CD4 clonotypes.

Per the authors' pipeline: There were no quality scores in the junction-only immunoSEQ sequences, so filtering differed. Assay used: immunoSEQ multiplex PCR; TCRdb lists only in-frame clones, some missing. V and J calls and clone size come straight from that table; D and trimming were deduced from the DNA. The sample carries around 2,000,000 clones, 85% to 95% recorded once. Only CD45RO-negative cells positively selected for CCR7 counted as naive CD8 cells, so terminally differentiated effector memory CD45RA+ cells were excluded. On this clone itself: Antigen unknown.

The CDR3 is made up of 13 amino acids. Germline lookup yields CDR1 SQVTM and CDR2 ANQGSEA. V lost 3 bases, J lost 8 bases, and 14 bases lay in between. The TCR comes from a man between 18 and 29 years old in good health. Some clones in this sample may be carry-over from other donors' samples. J is TRBJ1-5 and V is TRBV29-1; D is perhaps TRBD1 (5 bases). The sample taken for sequencing was naive CD8+ T cells from PBMCs. The CDR3 nucleotides read TGCAGCGTTGAGGGGACGGGCCTGGAGCCCCAGCATTTT. Residues: CSVEGTGLEPQHF.